This TCR beta chain was sequenced for a study of CD8 T cells in ankylosing spondylitis. Regarding the study as a whole: Disease-associated clonotypes exhibited CD8+ identity and were relatively infrequent in peripheral blood. As reported, disease-linked clones showed significant enrichment in matched ankylosing spondylitis synovial fluid. A TCR beta motif of roughly eight highly homologous variants appeared characteristic of ankylosing spondylitis blood.

This clonotype was counted ten times or more. Its antigen is undetermined. TCR beta libraries were made by quantitative 5'-RACE with molecular barcodes. TCRdb reprocessed the 5' RACE reads with MiXCR, giving one entry per CDR3 protein. The sample holds fewer than 150,000 distinct CDR3 sequences, just under 7.5% seen once. Trimming removed 0 bases from V and 5 bases from J, with 8 bases in between. The CDR3 has 15 amino acids. The clonotype was recovered from a female donor with ankylosing spondylitis or in good health (not recorded which). The source material was blood, either unsorted or a sorted T cell fraction (not recorded which). V gene TRBV12-3 or TRBV12-4 combines with J gene TRBJ1-6, with a possible D match to TRBD1 (5 bases). The CDR3 loop is CASSLAGVNNSPLHF. CDR3 nucleotides: TGTGCCAGCAGTTTAGCAGGGGTAAATAATTCACCCCTCCACTTT.